The 9 T cell receptor beta chains listed next were all sequenced from one sample in a study of blood T cells in healthy people across ages. For the second PCR, which ran for about 6 to 12 cycles, a sample-barcoded 5' primer and a J-beta primer mix were used. One entry per CDR3 protein, called by TCRdb with MiXCR from the 5' RACE reads. The sample has roughly 1,500,000 distinct CDR3 sequences; roughly 40% are singletons. Input material: blood. The receptors were gathered from a woman aged 18-29 years in good health.

This rearrangement joins TRBV30 to TRBJ2-5; D is ambiguous. The J call is doubtful: the DNA matches TRBJ2-7 better. This CDR3 region has 12 residues. Germline V gene lookup returns CDR1 GTSNPN and CDR2 SVGIG (reference sequence). The CDR3: CAWSENTYEQYF. The CDR3 nucleotides read TGTGCCTGGAGCGAAAATACCTACGAGCAGTACTTC.

The chain recombines TRBV7-9 with TRBJ2-3; 9 positions match TRBD1. Germline V gene lookup returns CDR1 SEHNR and CDR2 FQNEAQ (reference sequence). V shed 5 bases and J 3 bases; nucleotides not matched to a gene: 9. There are 16 residues in the CDR3. In DNA form, the CDR3 reads TGTGCCAGCAGCGTCGGGACAGGGACTGGTACAGATACGCAGTATTTT. Encoded protein: CASSVGTGTGTDTQYF. Drawing the rest from reference TRBV7-9 and TRBJ2-3, the complete variable domain is DTGVSQNPRHKITKRGQNVTFRCDPISEHNRLYWYRQTLGQGPEFLTYFQNEAQLEKSRLLSDRFSAERPKGSFSTLEIQRTEQGDSAMYLCASSVGTGTGTDTQYFGPGTRLTVL.

The chain combines TRBV6-1 with TRBJ1-5; D is ambiguous. V was cut by 7 bases and J by 1 base, with 8 bases left in between. The CDR3 spans 13 residues. CDR1 is MNHNS and CDR2 is SASEGT in the germline V gene. In DNA, the CDR3 is TGTGCCAGCACCTCTGGGAGCAATCAGCCCCAGCATTTT. Protein sequence: CASTSGSNQPQHF.

The chain couples TRBV10-3 to TRBJ2-1; 10 bases align to TRBD2. This CDR3 has 14 residues. V shed 3 bases, J shed 4 bases, and the junction held 0 bases outside the gene matches. Germline V CDR1 and CDR2: ENHRY, SYGVKD. Here the CDR3 reads CAISEAGGYNEQFF. The CDR3 DNA reads as TGTGCCATCAGTGAAGCGGGAGGGTACAATGAGCAGTTCTTC.

V and J are TRBV6-1 and TRBJ2-1; 10 bases map to TRBD2. Trimming at V came to 6 bases and at J to 3 bases, leaving 14 bases not matched to a gene. In germline, CDR1 is MNHNS, CDR2 SASEGT. The CDR3 extends over 18 amino acids. The CDR3 loop is CASRRTSGEWGVYNEQFF. For the CDR3, the DNA is TGTGCCAGCAGGAGGACTAGCGGTGAATGGGGTGTCTACAATGAGCAGTTCTTC.

This clonotype was seen more than once but under ten times. The CDR3 DNA is TGTGCCAGCAGCTTAGTCAGAGCGGGAGCTAACTATGGCTACACCTTC. It is translated as CASSLVRAGANYGYTF. The chain links TRBV11-2 to TRBJ1-2, with unresolved D. The CDR3 loop spans 16 amino acids. V gave up 1 base and J gave up 0 bases, with 12 bases separating them. Germline CDR1 is SGHAT and CDR2 is FQNNGV.

This clonotype has a handful of counts. This chain uses TRBV12-3 or TRBV12-4 with TRBJ2-3; weak D call: TRBD2 (6 bases). The CDR3 consists of 16 residues. V was trimmed by 6 bases and J by 10 bases, leaving 26 bases between them. The CDR3 DNA reads as TGTGCCAGCAGCTCCTATTCCGGGACGCGGGGTTTAGCGCAGTATTTT. It yields the protein CASSSYSGTRGLAQYF.

Turning to this clonotype: A much larger clone lies a single base off, so this may be a read error. The CDR3 protein is CASSAGENYGYTF. In DNA, the CDR3 is TGTGCCAGCAGCGCCGGGGAAAACTATGGCTACACCTTC. The chain joins TRBV5-5 to TRBJ1-2; D remains ambiguous. Trimming took off 4 bases at V and 2 bases at J, with 9 bases between the two ends. Germline CDR1 and CDR2: SGHKS and YYEKEE (reference sequence). The length of the CDR3 is 13 residues.

DNA of the CDR3: TGTGCCAGCAGCCATTCCCTTCAGACTAGCGGGAGCCACGAGCAGTACTTC. Its translation: CASSHSLQTSGSHEQYF. The chain links TRBV9 to TRBJ2-7, with TRBD2 identical over 12 bases. This CDR3 contains 17 residues. Unmatched junction bases numbered 13, after V lost 4 bases and J lost 5 bases. The germline CDR1 and CDR2 sequences are SGDLS and YYNGEE.